The rows below give T cell receptor beta chains drawn from one sample of a study of T cell responses to AZD1222 COVID-19 vaccine. Produced via immunoSEQ multiplex PCR; TCRdb's table is partial and in-frame only. The data show 90,000 to 150,000 clones, with approximately 93% seen just once and 4% to 5% held by the top ten. The source material was peripheral blood, sampled on day 0 of AZD1222 vaccination. All receptors come from an adult in good health. Both conserved end residues are part of each CDR3. A D gene is named only where the DNA matches it firmly. Only some rows state a clone size, as once, few, many or a class for expanded clones.

cdr3_nt	cdr3_aa	j_call	d_call	clone_size	cdr3_length	v_call
TGTGCCAGCAGCACCCGGGACCAAGCGTTCGCGAACACCGGGGAGCTGTTTTTT	CASSTRDQAFANTGELFF	TRBJ2-2	-	-	18	TRBV5-4
TGTGCCAGTAGCATAGCGGGGTTTAGCACAGATACGCAGTATTTT	CASSIAGFSTDTQYF	TRBJ2-3	TRBD2	-	15	TRBV19
TGTGCCACCGGAAGTATGAGCTCCTACGAGCAGTACTTC	CATGSMSSYEQYF	TRBJ2-7	-	once	13	TRBV27
TGTGCCAGTGCAGGGGTAAGTAGCAATCAGCCCCAGCATTTT	CASAGVSSNQPQHF	TRBJ1-5	-	-	14	TRBV19
TGTGCCAGCAGCGTATCCCTGTACACAGATACGCAGTATTTT	CASSVSLYTDTQYF	TRBJ2-3	-	-	14	TRBV9
TGTGCCAGCAGCGTCCAGGGATCGGGCTACGAGCAGTACTTC	CASSVQGSGYEQYF	TRBJ2-7	-	-	14	TRBV9
TGTGCCAGCAGGGGGTTTGGTGAAGAGACAGGGTTCCAAGAGACCCAGTACTTC	CASRGFGEETGFQETQYF	TRBJ2-5	TRBD1	-	18	TRBV2
TGTGCCAGCAGACAGGGGGCCGGCAATCAGCCCCAGCATTTT	CASRQGAGNQPQHF	TRBJ1-5	TRBD1	-	14	TRBV6-6
TGTGCCAGCTCTAAATGGGCGGATGAAGCTTTCTTT	CASSKWADEAFF	TRBJ1-1	-	-	12	TRBV18
TGTGCCAGCAGTTTTACCCTGACAGGCGGAAATTCACCCCTCCACTTT	CASSFTLTGGNSPLHF	TRBJ1-6	-	-	16	TRBV27
TGTGCCAGCAGCTTAGTGGGACAGGGGGCCCTTGGTCAGCCCCAGCATTTT	CASSLVGQGALGQPQHF	TRBJ1-5	TRBD1	once	17	TRBV7-2
TGTGCCAGCAGTGAAGCGGGGGAGACAGGGGGCGGAAAACTGTTTTTT	CASSEAGETGGGKLFF	TRBJ1-4	TRBD1	-	16	TRBV6-1
TGTGCCAGCGGATACGGGAGGACTGAAGCTTTCTTT	CASGYGRTEAFF	TRBJ1-1	-	once	12	TRBV7-3
TGTGCCAGCAGTTACTCGGGCAGTCTAAACACTGAAGCTTTCTTT	CASSYSGSLNTEAFF	TRBJ1-1	-	-	15	TRBV6-5
TGTGCCAGCAACGTAGGGTCGAACACTGAAGCTTTCTTT	CASNVGSNTEAFF	TRBJ1-1	-	few	13	TRBV6-5
TGTGCCAGCAGCTTAGTTCGAAGTCTCAACACTGAAGCTTTCTTT	CASSLVRSLNTEAFF	TRBJ1-1	-	-	15	TRBV11-2
TGTGCCAGCAGTTTGGGGAACTCACCCCTCCACTTT	CASSLGNSPLHF	TRBJ1-6	-	-	12	TRBV6-1
TGTGCCACCAGTGACCCCAGCTTTACTTATGGCTACACCTTC	CATSDPSFTYGYTF	TRBJ1-2	-	-	14	TRBV24-1
TGTGCCAGCAGGGGGACAGGGTGGGGAGGTCAGCCCCAGCATTTT	CASRGTGWGGQPQHF	TRBJ1-5	TRBD1	-	15	TRBV6-5
TGCGCCAGCAGTGACGGGTCCCATAACACTGAAGCTTTCTTT	CASSDGSHNTEAFF	TRBJ1-1	-	once	14	TRBV10-1
TGTGCCACCGCTGAGGGGGGCGCCTCTAATTCACCCCTCCACTTT	CATAEGGASNSPLHF	TRBJ1-6	-	-	15	TRBV24-1
TGTGCCAGCAGCCAAGAGTTGGGACAGATATACAATGAGCAGTTCTTC	CASSQELGQIYNEQFF	TRBJ2-1	TRBD1	-	16	TRBV3-1/TRBV3-2
TGCAGCGCCCCCGCCAGCTACAATGAGCAGTTCTTC	CSAPASYNEQFF	TRBJ2-1	-	-	12	TRBV29-1
TGTGCCAGCAGCTCGGCGGGACAGGGCTTAGAGACCCAGTACTTC	CASSSAGQGLETQYF	TRBJ2-5	TRBD1	-	15	TRBV5-6
TGTGCCAGCAGCTTGGTTGGGGGACAGGACGGAAACACCATATATTTT	CASSLVGGQDGNTIYF	TRBJ1-3	TRBD1	-	16	TRBV5-6
TGTGCCAGCAGTCTACTAGCGGGGGGGTCTGAGCAGTTCTTC	CASSLLAGGSEQFF	TRBJ2-1	TRBD2	-	14	TRBV6-5
TGTGCCAGCTCACCACAGCCTGATGGTGAAAAACTGTTTTTT	CASSPQPDGEKLFF	TRBJ1-4	-	-	14	TRBV18
TGCGCCAGCAGCCCCCCGGGCTGGGATGAGCAGTTCTTC	CASSPPGWDEQFF	TRBJ2-1	-	-	13	TRBV4-3
TGTGTCAGCAGCCCGCCCCTCGGGAATACGCAGTATTTT	CVSSPPLGNTQYF	TRBJ2-3	-	-	13	TRBV3-1/TRBV3-2
TGTGCCAGCAGTCGAACAGGGGGGGGCACAGATACGCAGTATTTT	CASSRTGGGTDTQYF	TRBJ2-3	-	-	15	TRBV6-4
TGTGCCAGCAGTGGGGGGATCTCTCGGCTTTATAATTCACCCCTCCACTTT	CASSGGISRLYNSPLHF	TRBJ1-6	-	once	17	TRBV6-1
TGTGCCAGCAGCCAAGTATGGAGAGGAAACACCATATATTTT	CASSQVWRGNTIYF	TRBJ1-3	-	-	14	TRBV3-1/TRBV3-2